Listed below are T cell receptor beta chains from one sample, sequenced in a study of T cells after yellow fever vaccination. Each CDR3 protein gets one entry after TCRdb re-called the 5' RACE reads with MiXCR. The repertoire holds more than 250,000 distinct CDR3 sequences, with around 7% as singletons. The source was PBMCs, collected approximately 40 days after the first yellow fever vaccination. Receptor source: a man younger than 30 who received the YFV17D yellow fever vaccine. CDR3s include the opening cysteine and the closing phenylalanine or tryptophan. The D gene is left open where the match is weak. Clone size is given for some rows only: seen once, a few or many times, or a class if the clone is expanded.

clone_size: few; d_call: NA; j_call: TRBJ1-2; v_call: TRBV6-4; cdr3_nt: TGTGCCAGCAGTCCTGGGTACAGGGCCTATGGCTACACCTTC; cdr3_aa: CASSPGYRAYGYTF
clone_size: few; d_call: NA; j_call: TRBJ2-3; v_call: TRBV2; cdr3_nt: TGTGCCACGCACACCACCGGAGATACGCAGTATTTT; cdr3_aa: CATHTTGDTQYF
clone_size: few; d_call: TRBD2; j_call: TRBJ2-1; v_call: TRBV7-2; cdr3_nt: TGTGCCAGCAGCGGACTAGCGGGGACGGCCTACAATGAGCAGTTCTTC; cdr3_aa: CASSGLAGTAYNEQFF
clone_size: many; d_call: NA; j_call: TRBJ2-1; v_call: TRBV2; cdr3_nt: TGTGCCAGCGTCGCCGATAACGTAGAGCAGTTCTTC; cdr3_aa: CASVADNVEQFF
clone_size: NA; d_call: NA; j_call: TRBJ1-1; v_call: TRBV5-1; cdr3_nt: TGCGCCAGCAGCAAGGACCCGGGGAACACTGAAGCTTTCTTT; cdr3_aa: CASSKDPGNTEAFF
clone_size: NA; d_call: NA; j_call: TRBJ1-5; v_call: TRBV27; cdr3_nt: TGTGCCAGCAGACCAGGGTTCGAGCATCAGCCCCAGCATTTT; cdr3_aa: CASRPGFEHQPQHF
clone_size: many; d_call: TRBD1; j_call: TRBJ2-7; v_call: TRBV19; cdr3_nt: TGTGCCAGTAGTTCACTCCGCCGGACAGGGGGTCCCTACGAGCAGTACTTC; cdr3_aa: CASSSLRRTGGPYEQYF
clone_size: many; d_call: TRBD1; j_call: TRBJ1-4; v_call: TRBV20-1; cdr3_nt: TGCAGTGCTAGAAAAGACAGGGTCGGTTCGAGGGCTAATGAAAAACTGTTTTTT; cdr3_aa: CSARKDRVGSRANEKLFF
clone_size: NA; d_call: NA; j_call: TRBJ1-1; v_call: TRBV10-3; cdr3_nt: TGTGCCATCAGTGCAGGGGTCAGGGTGAACACTGAAGCTTTCTTT; cdr3_aa: CAISAGVRVNTEAFF
clone_size: NA; d_call: TRBD1; j_call: TRBJ2-5; v_call: TRBV29-1; cdr3_nt: TGCAGCGTGATTCGGGACAGGGACCCCCAAGAGACCCAGTACTTC; cdr3_aa: CSVIRDRDPQETQYF
clone_size: NA; d_call: NA; j_call: TRBJ1-6; v_call: TRBV3-1; cdr3_nt: TGTGCCAGCAGCCAAGGGACACCTTCGGCGAATCCACCCCTCCACTTT; cdr3_aa: CASSQGTPSANPPLHF
clone_size: few; d_call: NA; j_call: TRBJ2-3; v_call: TRBV4-1; cdr3_nt: TGCGCCAGCAGCCACCCCCAGGGTCATCCAGATACGCAGTATTTT; cdr3_aa: CASSHPQGHPDTQYF
clone_size: few; d_call: NA; j_call: TRBJ2-5; v_call: TRBV7-6; cdr3_nt: TGTGCCAGCCCCCCCCAGCCCCAAGAGACCCAGTACTTC; cdr3_aa: CASPPQPQETQYF
clone_size: many; d_call: NA; j_call: TRBJ1-5; v_call: TRBV7-2; cdr3_nt: TGTGCCAGCAGCTTAGGGGCAGGGAATCGGGGGGATCAGCCCCAGCATTTT; cdr3_aa: CASSLGAGNRGDQPQHF
clone_size: NA; d_call: NA; j_call: TRBJ1-1; v_call: TRBV11-2; cdr3_nt: TGTGCCAGCAGCGGAAGACAGCCACCGAACACTGAAGCTTTCTTT; cdr3_aa: CASSGRQPPNTEAFF
clone_size: few; d_call: NA; j_call: TRBJ1-2; v_call: TRBV11-2; cdr3_nt: TGTGCCAGTAGGGGACTGATAAACTATGGCTACACCTTC; cdr3_aa: CASRGLINYGYTF
clone_size: NA; d_call: TRBD1; j_call: TRBJ1-4; v_call: TRBV20-1; cdr3_nt: TGCAGTGCTAGAGATCAGGGGCAGGGGGGTGAAAAACTGTTTTTT; cdr3_aa: CSARDQGQGGEKLFF
clone_size: NA; d_call: NA; j_call: TRBJ1-6; v_call: TRBV14; cdr3_nt: TGTGCCAGCAGCCGTGGGAGTTCCTATAATTCACCCCTCCACTTT; cdr3_aa: CASSRGSSYNSPLHF
clone_size: few; d_call: TRBD1; j_call: TRBJ1-1; v_call: TRBV13; cdr3_nt: TGTGCCAGCAGCCCACGGACAGGATCACCGAACACTGAAGCTTTCTTT; cdr3_aa: CASSPRTGSPNTEAFF
clone_size: few; d_call: NA; j_call: TRBJ2-2; v_call: TRBV25-1; cdr3_nt: TGTGCCAGCAGTGTTGGGAGTAACACCGGGGAGCTGTTTTTT; cdr3_aa: CASSVGSNTGELFF
clone_size: NA; d_call: NA; j_call: TRBJ1-1; v_call: TRBV29-1; cdr3_nt: TGCAGCGTCAATGTGGGGACATTGGCGGCTGAAGCTTTCTTT; cdr3_aa: CSVNVGTLAAEAFF
clone_size: many; d_call: NA; j_call: TRBJ1-5; v_call: TRBV12-3/TRBV12-4; cdr3_nt: TGTGCCAGTAAGGGTGGGGATCAGCCCCAGCATTTT; cdr3_aa: CASKGGDQPQHF
clone_size: many; d_call: NA; j_call: TRBJ1-1; v_call: TRBV29-1; cdr3_nt: TGCAGCGTTGAGAAGGGTTGGGACACTGAAGCTTTCTTT; cdr3_aa: CSVEKGWDTEAFF
clone_size: few; d_call: TRBD2; j_call: TRBJ2-2; v_call: TRBV7-3; cdr3_nt: TGTGCCAGCAGCTCCGGTTTGCGGGGGGGAACCGGGGAGCTGTTTTTT; cdr3_aa: CASSSGLRGGTGELFF
clone_size: NA; d_call: TRBD2; j_call: TRBJ2-5; v_call: TRBV25-1; cdr3_nt: TGTGCCAGCAGTGAATTCCCTAGCGGGGACCAAGAGACCCAGTACTTC; cdr3_aa: CASSEFPSGDQETQYF
clone_size: NA; d_call: NA; j_call: TRBJ1-4; v_call: TRBV3-1; cdr3_nt: TGTGCCAGCAGACTCGACAGCCAGAATGAAAAACTGTTTTTT; cdr3_aa: CASRLDSQNEKLFF
clone_size: NA; d_call: TRBD2; j_call: TRBJ2-2; v_call: TRBV6-2/TRBV6-3; cdr3_nt: TGTGCCAGCAGTTATATCGCCCTAGCGGGCAACACCGGGGAGCTGTTTTTT; cdr3_aa: CASSYIALAGNTGELFF
clone_size: few; d_call: NA; j_call: TRBJ2-7; v_call: TRBV20-1; cdr3_nt: TGCAGTGCTGCTAGAGCCGGGGCGCTCACCTACGAGCAGTACTTC; cdr3_aa: CSAARAGALTYEQYF
clone_size: NA; d_call: NA; j_call: TRBJ1-4; v_call: TRBV29-1; cdr3_nt: TGCAGCGCCTGGGACACTCTAACTAATGAAAAACTGTTTTTT; cdr3_aa: CSAWDTLTNEKLFF
clone_size: many; d_call: TRBD2; j_call: TRBJ2-1; v_call: TRBV5-1; cdr3_nt: TGCGCCAGCAGCTGGGGACTAGCGGGGATGTTCTTC; cdr3_aa: CASSWGLAGMFF
clone_size: NA; d_call: NA; j_call: TRBJ2-6; v_call: TRBV20-1; cdr3_nt: TGCAGTGCTAGAGACAACTCTGGGGCCAACGTCCTGACTTTC; cdr3_aa: CSARDNSGANVLTF
clone_size: NA; d_call: TRBD1; j_call: TRBJ1-2; v_call: TRBV5-1; cdr3_nt: TGCGCCAGCAGCTCCGGACAGGGCGGAACATATGGCTACACCTTC; cdr3_aa: CASSSGQGGTYGYTF
clone_size: few; d_call: NA; j_call: TRBJ2-1; v_call: TRBV5-1; cdr3_nt: TGCGCCAGCAGTCCAGGAGGGGCCGCTTACAATGAGCAGTTCTTC; cdr3_aa: CASSPGGAAYNEQFF
clone_size: few; d_call: NA; j_call: TRBJ2-1; v_call: TRBV6-2/TRBV6-3; cdr3_nt: TGTGCCAGCAGAACAAACAGGGCCCCCTACAATGAGCAGTTCTTC; cdr3_aa: CASRTNRAPYNEQFF
clone_size: NA; d_call: NA; j_call: TRBJ1-5; v_call: TRBV27; cdr3_nt: TGTGCCAGCAGTTTATGGGCAGGGGGCAATCAGCCCCAGCATTTT; cdr3_aa: CASSLWAGGNQPQHF
clone_size: NA; d_call: NA; j_call: TRBJ2-3; v_call: TRBV7-6; cdr3_nt: TGTGCCAGCAGCTCGGGAGTTACCGTAGATACGCAGTATTTT; cdr3_aa: CASSSGVTVDTQYF
clone_size: few; d_call: NA; j_call: TRBJ1-2; v_call: TRBV6-5; cdr3_nt: TGTGCCAGCAGTTACTCTTACGGGACTAACTATGGCTACACCTTC; cdr3_aa: CASSYSYGTNYGYTF
clone_size: few; d_call: NA; j_call: TRBJ1-1; v_call: TRBV7-2; cdr3_nt: TGTGCCAGCAGCTTAGTAGGGCTCATGAACACTGAAGCTTTCTTT; cdr3_aa: CASSLVGLMNTEAFF
clone_size: few; d_call: NA; j_call: TRBJ2-7; v_call: TRBV7-3; cdr3_nt: TGTGCCAGCAGCTTAACGCCGGGACGCAACTCCTACGAGCAGTACTTC; cdr3_aa: CASSLTPGRNSYEQYF
clone_size: NA; d_call: NA; j_call: TRBJ2-1; v_call: TRBV6-1; cdr3_nt: TGTGCCAGCAGGGTCACAGGGACCTCCTACAATGAGCAGTTCTTC; cdr3_aa: CASRVTGTSYNEQFF
clone_size: NA; d_call: TRBD2; j_call: TRBJ2-3; v_call: TRBV29-1; cdr3_nt: TGCAGCGTTGAAGATGGTTCGGGGGGTCCTACGCAGTATTTT; cdr3_aa: CSVEDGSGGPTQYF
clone_size: many; d_call: NA; j_call: TRBJ1-2; v_call: TRBV6-1; cdr3_nt: TGTGCCAGCATGAGCAGAATTAATAGAGCTAACTATGGCTACACCTTC; cdr3_aa: CASMSRINRANYGYTF
clone_size: NA; d_call: TRBD2; j_call: TRBJ2-3; v_call: TRBV6-5; cdr3_nt: TGTGCCAGCAGGAGGCCTAGCGGGGGGGCTGGAGATACGCAGTATTTT; cdr3_aa: CASRRPSGGAGDTQYF
clone_size: few; d_call: TRBD1; j_call: TRBJ1-2; v_call: TRBV5-1; cdr3_nt: TGCGCCAGCAGCGCGGGACAGGGGGCCCTTGCCATGGGCTACACCTTC; cdr3_aa: CASSAGQGALAMGYTF
clone_size: few; d_call: NA; j_call: TRBJ1-1; v_call: TRBV15; cdr3_nt: TGTGCCACCAGCAGAGTCCAGGGGTGGCCGAACACTGAAGCTTTCTTT; cdr3_aa: CATSRVQGWPNTEAFF
clone_size: few; d_call: NA; j_call: TRBJ1-3; v_call: TRBV18; cdr3_nt: TGTGCCAGCTCACCCCGGGAGAATGGAAACACCATATATTTT; cdr3_aa: CASSPRENGNTIYF
clone_size: few; d_call: TRBD2; j_call: TRBJ2-1; v_call: TRBV5-1; cdr3_nt: TGCGCCAGCAGTTCGACTAGCGGGGTGGCAAATGAGCAGTTCTTC; cdr3_aa: CASSSTSGVANEQFF
clone_size: many; d_call: NA; j_call: TRBJ1-5; v_call: TRBV20-1; cdr3_nt: TGCAGTGCTAGAGGGAGCAATCAGCCCCAGCATTTT; cdr3_aa: CSARGSNQPQHF
clone_size: NA; d_call: TRBD1; j_call: TRBJ2-6; v_call: TRBV19; cdr3_nt: TGTGCCAGTAGTATGGGACAGGGAAACTCCGGGGCCAACGTCCTGACTTTC; cdr3_aa: CASSMGQGNSGANVLTF
clone_size: many; d_call: NA; j_call: TRBJ1-1; v_call: TRBV5-1; cdr3_nt: TGCGCCAGCAGCGGTTCCCTGGGCGGTGGCACTGAAGCTTTCTTT; cdr3_aa: CASSGSLGGGTEAFF
clone_size: NA; d_call: TRBD2; j_call: TRBJ2-5; v_call: TRBV12-3/TRBV12-4; cdr3_nt: TGTGCCAGCAGCCCGTTGGGGGGGGGGCAAGAGACCCAGTACTTC; cdr3_aa: CASSPLGGGQETQYF
clone_size: many; d_call: TRBD1; j_call: TRBJ2-3; v_call: TRBV18; cdr3_nt: TGTGCCAGCTCACAACAGGGGGCGCAGGGAGATACGCAGTATTTT; cdr3_aa: CASSQQGAQGDTQYF
clone_size: NA; d_call: NA; j_call: TRBJ1-3; v_call: TRBV4-3; cdr3_nt: TGCGCCAGCAGCCAAGATGATAACTCTGGAAACACCATATATTTT; cdr3_aa: CASSQDDNSGNTIYF
clone_size: NA; d_call: NA; j_call: TRBJ2-7; v_call: TRBV7-7; cdr3_nt: TGTGCCAGCAGTCCAGCCGGCCAGGGCGAGCAGTACTTC; cdr3_aa: CASSPAGQGEQYF